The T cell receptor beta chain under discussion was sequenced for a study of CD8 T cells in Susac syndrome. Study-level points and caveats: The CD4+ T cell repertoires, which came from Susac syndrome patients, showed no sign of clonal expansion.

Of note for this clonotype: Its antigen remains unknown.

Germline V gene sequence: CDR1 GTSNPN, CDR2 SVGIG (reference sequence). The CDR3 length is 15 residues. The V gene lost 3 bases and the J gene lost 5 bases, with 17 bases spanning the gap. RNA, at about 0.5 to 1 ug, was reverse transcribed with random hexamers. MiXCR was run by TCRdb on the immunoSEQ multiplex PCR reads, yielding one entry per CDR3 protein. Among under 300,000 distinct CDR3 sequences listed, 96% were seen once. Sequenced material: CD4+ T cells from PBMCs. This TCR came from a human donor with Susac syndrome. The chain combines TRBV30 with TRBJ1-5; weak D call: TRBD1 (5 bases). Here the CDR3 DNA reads TGTGCCTGGAGCTCCCGTGGGGGGACTTATCAGCCCCAGCATTTT. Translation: CAWSSRGGTYQPQHF.